This TCR beta chain was captured by sequencing in a study of blood T cell repertoires in COVID-19. At the level of the study: PBMCs, B-cell-depleted T cells, or T cells were the source of the cDNA or gDNA that made up the material.

This CDR3 has 13 residues. The V gene lost 6 bases and the J gene lost 7 bases, with 14 bases spanning the gap. CDR1 and CDR2 from the germline V gene are SGHDT and YYEEEE. In the study's own analysis: Reference gene primer amplification gave nucleated cell count estimates. Sequencing was performed with immunoSEQ multiplex PCR; in TCRdb, only in-frame clones are kept and a portion is missing. That table furnishes V, J and clone size, whereas the DNA furnished D and trimming. Of 120,000 to 150,000 clones listed, approximately 80% were seen once; the top ten hold around 5%. This clone showed up just once.

J is TRBJ2-1 and V is TRBV5-6; D may be TRBD2 (6 bases). Sequenced: peripheral blood. The source is a human donor in a cohort sampled during active COVID-19. The CDR3 sequence is CASKKTGGNEQFF. CDR3 DNA: TGTGCCAGCAAAAAAACTGGGGGGAATGAGCAGTTCTTC.